These T cell receptor beta chains were read from a single sample in a study of cytomegalovirus exposure and HLA in healthy donors. Here immunoSEQ multiplex PCR was the method, and the copy in TCRdb shows in-frame clones only, minus some. The sample contains approximately 76,000 clones, approximately 94% of which appear only once. Sequenced input: PBMCs. The source of these receptors is a woman aged 18-30 years in good health and CMV-seropositive. CDR3s include the opening cysteine and the closing phenylalanine or tryptophan. Fields, in order: CDR3 protein, CDR3 DNA, V gene, D gene, J gene, clone size. The D gene is left open where the match is weak. The size entry is marked missing in some rows and otherwise reads once, few, many or a size class.

cdr3_aa: CASSPGLAEGTGELFF
cdr3_nt: TGTGCCAGCAGCCCGGGGCTAGCGGAGGGGACCGGGGAGCTGTTTTTT
v_call: TRBV7-2
d_call: TRBD2
j_call: TRBJ2-2
clone_size: once

cdr3_aa: CASSQDSLGGEQYF
cdr3_nt: TGTGCCAGCAGCCAAGATTCCCTGGGGGGGGAGCAGTACTTC
v_call: TRBV4-2
d_call: TRBD2
j_call: TRBJ2-7
clone_size: .

cdr3_aa: CASRGVRGHYEQYF
cdr3_nt: TGTGCCAGCAGGGGGGTCAGGGGGCACTACGAGCAGTACTTC
v_call: TRBV2
d_call: TRBD1
j_call: TRBJ2-7
clone_size: .

cdr3_aa: CASSLTGSRDGYTF
cdr3_nt: TGCGCCAGCAGCCTAACAGGGAGTCGGGATGGCTACACCTTC
v_call: TRBV4-1
d_call: .
j_call: TRBJ1-2
clone_size: .

cdr3_aa: CASTLDSPGYTF
cdr3_nt: TGTGCCAGCACGCTGGACAGCCCAGGCTACACCTTC
v_call: TRBV2
d_call: .
j_call: TRBJ1-2
clone_size: .

cdr3_aa: CASSLGRGGPVRSGNTIYF
cdr3_nt: TGTGCCAGCAGCTTAGGCAGAGGAGGGCCGGTTCGCTCTGGAAACACCATATATTTT
v_call: TRBV11-2
d_call: .
j_call: TRBJ1-3
clone_size: .

cdr3_aa: CASSGYNLNTEAFF
cdr3_nt: TGTGCCAGCAGTGGGTACAACCTGAACACTGAAGCTTTCTTT
v_call: TRBV2
d_call: .
j_call: TRBJ1-1
clone_size: few

cdr3_aa: CSASNQGSGNTIYF
cdr3_nt: TGCAGCGCTAGTAACCAGGGCTCCGGAAACACCATATATTTT
v_call: TRBV29-1
d_call: .
j_call: TRBJ1-3
clone_size: .

cdr3_aa: CASSEGSSGYNEQFF
cdr3_nt: TGTGCCAGCAGTGAGGGTTCTAGCGGGTACAATGAGCAGTTCTTC
v_call: TRBV2
d_call: TRBD2
j_call: TRBJ2-1
clone_size: .

cdr3_aa: CASSSVPSTDTQYF
cdr3_nt: TGCGCCAGCAGCTCAGTCCCTAGCACAGATACGCAGTATTTT
v_call: TRBV5-1
d_call: .
j_call: TRBJ2-3
clone_size: .

cdr3_aa: CASSRQGTETQYF
cdr3_nt: TGTGCCAGCAGCCGACAGGGGACAGAGACCCAGTACTTC
v_call: TRBV6-6
d_call: TRBD1
j_call: TRBJ2-5
clone_size: .

cdr3_aa: CASRTGQNTEAFF
cdr3_nt: TGTGCCAGTAGGACAGGGCAGAACACTGAAGCTTTCTTT
v_call: TRBV27
d_call: TRBD1
j_call: TRBJ1-1
clone_size: .

cdr3_aa: CATSLWTSGGSTSSYEQYF
cdr3_nt: TGTGCCACCAGCCTGTGGACTAGCGGGGGGTCTACGAGCTCCTACGAGCAGTACTTC
v_call: TRBV15
d_call: TRBD2
j_call: TRBJ2-7
clone_size: .

cdr3_aa: CASSSTQGPTREAFF
cdr3_nt: TGTGCCAGCAGCTCAACACAGGGCCCTACTCGGGAAGCTTTCTTT
v_call: TRBV7-8
d_call: .
j_call: TRBJ1-1
clone_size: .

cdr3_aa: CASSPGTGNMNTEAFF
cdr3_nt: TGTGCCAGCAGTCCCGGGACAGGCAACATGAACACTGAAGCTTTCTTT
v_call: TRBV7-9
d_call: TRBD1
j_call: TRBJ1-1
clone_size: .

cdr3_aa: CASSQKGTSGHTQYF
cdr3_nt: TGCGCCAGCAGCCAAAAGGGGACTAGCGGGCATACGCAGTATTTT
v_call: TRBV4-3
d_call: TRBD2
j_call: TRBJ2-3
clone_size: .

cdr3_aa: CASSPGGLDGYTF
cdr3_nt: TGCGCCAGCAGCCCCGGGGGGCTGGATGGCTACACCTTC
v_call: TRBV5-1
d_call: .
j_call: TRBJ1-2
clone_size: once

cdr3_aa: CASSQVQAGGQETQYF
cdr3_nt: TGTGCCAGCAGCCAAGTTCAAGCGGGGGGGCAAGAGACCCAGTACTTC
v_call: TRBV4-2
d_call: TRBD2
j_call: TRBJ2-5
clone_size: .

cdr3_aa: CASSLARAMNTEAFF
cdr3_nt: TGTGCCAGCAGCTTAGCGCGGGCTATGAACACTGAAGCTTTCTTT
v_call: TRBV7-2
d_call: .
j_call: TRBJ1-1
clone_size: .

cdr3_aa: CASSLEGVQETQYF
cdr3_nt: TGTGCCAGCAGCTTAGAGGGGGTCCAAGAGACCCAGTACTTC
v_call: TRBV7-2
d_call: .
j_call: TRBJ2-5
clone_size: .

cdr3_aa: CASGISGVREKLFF
cdr3_nt: TGTGCCAGCGGTATATCGGGGGTACGTGAAAAACTGTTTTTT
v_call: TRBV2
d_call: .
j_call: TRBJ1-4
clone_size: .

cdr3_aa: CASSPSYTRDTAYNEQFF
cdr3_nt: TGTGCCAGCAGCCCCAGCTACACCCGGGACACGGCCTACAATGAGCAGTTCTTC
v_call: TRBV7-3
d_call: .
j_call: TRBJ2-1
clone_size: .

cdr3_aa: CASSSGLVNEQFF
cdr3_nt: TGTGCCAGCAGCTCGGGACTAGTCAATGAGCAGTTCTTC
v_call: TRBV7-3
d_call: TRBD2
j_call: TRBJ2-1
clone_size: .

cdr3_aa: CASRSGTSGEIQETQYF
cdr3_nt: TGTGCCAGCAGATCCGGGACTAGCGGGGAAATACAAGAGACCCAGTACTTC
v_call: TRBV28
d_call: TRBD2
j_call: TRBJ2-5
clone_size: .

cdr3_aa: CASSSRGGDTGELFF
cdr3_nt: TGCGCCAGCAGCTCGCGGGGAGGAGACACCGGGGAGCTGTTTTTT
v_call: TRBV5-1
d_call: .
j_call: TRBJ2-2
clone_size: .

cdr3_aa: CASSPLFGTGETQYF
cdr3_nt: TGTGCCAGCTCACCACTCTTCGGGACAGGGGAGACCCAGTACTTC
v_call: TRBV18
d_call: TRBD1
j_call: TRBJ2-5
clone_size: .

cdr3_aa: CASSPPAGWNTEAFF
cdr3_nt: TGTGCCAGCAGTCCCCCGGCCGGGTGGAACACTGAAGCTTTCTTT
v_call: TRBV28
d_call: .
j_call: TRBJ1-1
clone_size: once

cdr3_aa: CASQGTGELFF
cdr3_nt: TGTGCCAGCCAGGGAACCGGGGAGCTGTTTTTT
v_call: TRBV2
d_call: .
j_call: TRBJ2-2
clone_size: many

cdr3_aa: CASSPDRDRNGYTF
cdr3_nt: TGTGCCAGTAGTCCAGACAGGGACAGGAATGGCTACACCTTC
v_call: TRBV19
d_call: TRBD1
j_call: TRBJ1-2
clone_size: .

cdr3_aa: CASSVGGDYNEQFF
cdr3_nt: TGTGCCAGCAGCGTAGGCGGGGACTACAATGAGCAGTTCTTC
v_call: TRBV9
d_call: .
j_call: TRBJ2-1
clone_size: .

cdr3_aa: CASSLGWGGDEQFF
cdr3_nt: TGTGCCAGCAGCTTAGGCTGGGGAGGGGATGAGCAGTTCTTC
v_call: TRBV11-2
d_call: TRBD2
j_call: TRBJ2-1
clone_size: .

cdr3_aa: CASSPFSGELFF
cdr3_nt: TGTGCCAGCAGCCCCTTCTCTGGGGAGCTGTTTTTT
v_call: TRBV4-2
d_call: .
j_call: TRBJ2-2
clone_size: .

cdr3_aa: CASSLNSAYEQYF
cdr3_nt: TGTGCCAGCAGCTTAAATAGCGCCTACGAGCAGTACTTC
v_call: TRBV7-2
d_call: .
j_call: TRBJ2-7
clone_size: .

cdr3_aa: CASSPRGGQGSYEQYF
cdr3_nt: TGTGCCAGCTCACCGCGGGGGGGACAGGGGTCCTACGAGCAGTACTTC
v_call: TRBV18
d_call: .
j_call: TRBJ2-7
clone_size: .

cdr3_aa: CASSEDRGVVGNTIYF
cdr3_nt: TGTGCCAGCAGTGAGGACAGGGGGGTTGTTGGAAACACCATATATTTT
v_call: TRBV6-1
d_call: TRBD1
j_call: TRBJ1-3
clone_size: .

cdr3_aa: CAISARLAGEGGELFF
cdr3_nt: TGTGCCATCAGTGCCCGACTAGCGGGAGAAGGCGGGGAGCTGTTTTTT
v_call: TRBV10-3
d_call: TRBD2
j_call: TRBJ2-2
clone_size: .

cdr3_aa: CASTQTGSGTIYF
cdr3_nt: TGTGCCAGCACCCAGACAGGGTCGGGCACCATATATTTT
v_call: TRBV7-9
d_call: TRBD1
j_call: TRBJ1-3
clone_size: .

cdr3_aa: CASSLTGFYGYTF
cdr3_nt: TGTGCCAGCAGCTTGACCGGGTTCTATGGCTACACCTTC
v_call: TRBV5-5
d_call: .
j_call: TRBJ1-2
clone_size: .

cdr3_aa: CAWSVGLAGLGEQYF
cdr3_nt: TGTGCCTGGAGTGTAGGACTAGCGGGATTAGGCGAGCAGTACTTC
v_call: TRBV30
d_call: TRBD2
j_call: TRBJ2-7
clone_size: .

cdr3_aa: CASSPATGYYEQYF
cdr3_nt: TGTGCCAGCAGCCCCGCGACAGGTTACTACGAGCAGTACTTC
v_call: TRBV11-2
d_call: .
j_call: TRBJ2-7
clone_size: .

cdr3_aa: CASSLKFGGGYEKLFF
cdr3_nt: TGTGCCAGCAGCTTGAAGTTTGGGGGCGGGTACGAAAAACTGTTTTTT
v_call: TRBV5-4
d_call: .
j_call: TRBJ1-4
clone_size: .

cdr3_aa: CASSVGDSSYEQYF
cdr3_nt: TGTGCCAGCAGTGTGGGGGACAGCTCCTACGAGCAGTACTTC
v_call: TRBV6-1
d_call: TRBD1
j_call: TRBJ2-7
clone_size: .

cdr3_aa: CASSEGRGGLYTQYF
cdr3_nt: TGTGCCAGCAGTGAAGGGCGGGGGGGCCTGTATACGCAGTATTTT
v_call: TRBV2
d_call: TRBD2
j_call: TRBJ2-3
clone_size: .

cdr3_aa: CAWSGPGNTEAFF
cdr3_nt: TGTGCCTGGAGTGGTCCGGGAAACACTGAAGCTTTCTTT
v_call: TRBV30
d_call: .
j_call: TRBJ1-1
clone_size: .

cdr3_aa: CASSLDSYTEAFF
cdr3_nt: TGTGCCAGCAGCTTAGACAGTTACACTGAAGCTTTCTTT
v_call: TRBV7-2
d_call: .
j_call: TRBJ1-1
clone_size: .

cdr3_aa: CASRGTRQFTDTQYF
cdr3_nt: TGTGCCAGCCGGGGGACCCGACAATTCACAGATACGCAGTATTTT
v_call: TRBV5-4
d_call: .
j_call: TRBJ2-3
clone_size: .

cdr3_aa: CASSDRLAGGQEQFF
cdr3_nt: TGTGCCAGCAGTGATAGGCTAGCGGGAGGTCAGGAGCAGTTCTTC
v_call: TRBV2
d_call: TRBD2
j_call: TRBJ2-1
clone_size: .

cdr3_aa: CASLPGTSGRAGDTQYF
cdr3_nt: TGTGCCAGCCTTCCCGGGACTAGCGGGAGGGCCGGGGATACGCAGTATTTT
v_call: TRBV7-6
d_call: TRBD2
j_call: TRBJ2-3
clone_size: .

cdr3_aa: CSVEDGENGYTF
cdr3_nt: TGCAGCGTTGAAGATGGAGAGAATGGCTACACCTTC
v_call: TRBV29-1
d_call: .
j_call: TRBJ1-2
clone_size: few

cdr3_aa: CASSANQETQYF
cdr3_nt: TGTGCCAGCAGCGCGAACCAAGAGACCCAGTACTTC
v_call: TRBV7-9
d_call: .
j_call: TRBJ2-5
clone_size: .

cdr3_aa: CASSLGPGIFEGYTF
cdr3_nt: TGTGCCAGCAGCTTAGGGCCAGGGATATTCGAGGGCTACACCTTC
v_call: TRBV7-2
d_call: .
j_call: TRBJ1-2
clone_size: .

cdr3_aa: CASSLQVPDTQYF
cdr3_nt: TGTGCCAGCAGTTTACAAGTGCCAGATACGCAGTATTTT
v_call: TRBV6-5
d_call: .
j_call: TRBJ2-3
clone_size: .

cdr3_aa: CASSSLFRGTEAFF
cdr3_nt: TGTGCCAGCAGCTCCTTATTCAGGGGCACTGAAGCTTTCTTT
v_call: TRBV4-2
d_call: .
j_call: TRBJ1-1
clone_size: .

cdr3_aa: CASSPKKDRVEAFF
cdr3_nt: TGTGCCAGCAGCCCTAAAAAGGACAGGGTGGAAGCTTTCTTT
v_call: TRBV5-6
d_call: TRBD1
j_call: TRBJ1-1
clone_size: .

cdr3_aa: CASSPKETQYF
cdr3_nt: TGTGCCAGCAGCCCTAAAGAGACCCAGTACTTC
v_call: TRBV7-2
d_call: .
j_call: TRBJ2-5
clone_size: .